One sample yielded the 2 T cell receptor beta chains listed below, sequenced in a study of T cell responses to AZD1222 COVID-19 vaccine. The repertoire was sequenced with immunoSEQ multiplex PCR; TCRdb's copy has only in-frame clones and lacks some. Of roughly 200,000 clones listed, over 80% are singletons. The specimen was peripheral blood, collected 28 days after the second dose of the MenACWY control vaccine. Source of these receptors: an adult who received the MenACWY meningococcal vaccine as a control.

The genes are TRBV5-6 and TRBJ1-1; D might be TRBD1 (5 bases). The V end lost 0 bases, the J end lost 5 bases, and 11 bases lay between the germline ends. Looked up from germline, CDR1 is SGHDT and CDR2 is YYEEEE. The CDR3 spans 14 residues. In nucleotides, the CDR3 is TGTGCCAGCAGCTTGGAAGGGGTCTGGACTGAAGCTTTCTTT. Amino acid sequence: CASSLEGVWTEAFF.

The chain has TRBV7-2 and TRBJ1-3, with no clear D. With 0 bases removed from V and 4 bases from J, the gap between germline ends came to 13 bases. CDR3 length: 16 amino acids. The germline V gene encodes CDR1 SGHTA and CDR2 FQGNSA. Here the CDR3 reads CASSLAPGPQGNTIYF. The CDR3 bases are TGTGCCAGCAGCTTAGCCCCCGGCCCCCAGGGAAACACCATATATTTT.